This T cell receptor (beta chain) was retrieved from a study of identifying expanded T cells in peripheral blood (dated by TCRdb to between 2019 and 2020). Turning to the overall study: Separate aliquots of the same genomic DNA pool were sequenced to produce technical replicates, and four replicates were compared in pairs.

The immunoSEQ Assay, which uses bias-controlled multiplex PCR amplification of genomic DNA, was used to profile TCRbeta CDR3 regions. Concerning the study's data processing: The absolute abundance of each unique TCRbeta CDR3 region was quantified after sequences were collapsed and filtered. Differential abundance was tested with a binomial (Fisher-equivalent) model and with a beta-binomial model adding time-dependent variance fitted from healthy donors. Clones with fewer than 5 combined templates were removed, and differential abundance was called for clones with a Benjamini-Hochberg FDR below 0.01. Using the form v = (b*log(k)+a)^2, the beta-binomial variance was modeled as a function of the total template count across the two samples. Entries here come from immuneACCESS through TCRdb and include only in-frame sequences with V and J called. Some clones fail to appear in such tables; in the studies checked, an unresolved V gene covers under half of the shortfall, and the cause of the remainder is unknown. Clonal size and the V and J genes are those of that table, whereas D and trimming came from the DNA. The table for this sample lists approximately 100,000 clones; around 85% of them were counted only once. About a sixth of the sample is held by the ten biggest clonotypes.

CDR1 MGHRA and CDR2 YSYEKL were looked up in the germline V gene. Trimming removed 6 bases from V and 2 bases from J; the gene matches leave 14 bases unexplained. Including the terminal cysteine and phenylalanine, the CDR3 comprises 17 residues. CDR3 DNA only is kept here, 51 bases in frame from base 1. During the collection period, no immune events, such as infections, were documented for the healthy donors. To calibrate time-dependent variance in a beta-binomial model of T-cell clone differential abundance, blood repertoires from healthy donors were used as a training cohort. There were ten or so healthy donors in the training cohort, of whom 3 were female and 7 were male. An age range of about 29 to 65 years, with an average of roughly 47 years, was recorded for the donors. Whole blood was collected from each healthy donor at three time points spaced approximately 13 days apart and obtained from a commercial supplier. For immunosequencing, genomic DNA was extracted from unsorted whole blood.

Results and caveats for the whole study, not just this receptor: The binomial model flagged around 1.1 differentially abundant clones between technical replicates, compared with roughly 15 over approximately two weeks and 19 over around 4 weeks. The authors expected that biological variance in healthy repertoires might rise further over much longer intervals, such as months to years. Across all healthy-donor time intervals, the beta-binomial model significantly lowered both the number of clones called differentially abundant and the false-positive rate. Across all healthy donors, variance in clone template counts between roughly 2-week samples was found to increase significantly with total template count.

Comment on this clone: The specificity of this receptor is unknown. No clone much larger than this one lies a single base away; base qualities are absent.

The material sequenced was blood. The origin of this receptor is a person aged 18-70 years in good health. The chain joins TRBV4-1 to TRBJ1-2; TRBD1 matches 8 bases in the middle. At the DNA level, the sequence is TGCGCCAGCAGTCGTGGACAGGGTACCTCGCCGAACTATGGCTACACCTTC. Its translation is CASSRGQGTSPNYGYTF.